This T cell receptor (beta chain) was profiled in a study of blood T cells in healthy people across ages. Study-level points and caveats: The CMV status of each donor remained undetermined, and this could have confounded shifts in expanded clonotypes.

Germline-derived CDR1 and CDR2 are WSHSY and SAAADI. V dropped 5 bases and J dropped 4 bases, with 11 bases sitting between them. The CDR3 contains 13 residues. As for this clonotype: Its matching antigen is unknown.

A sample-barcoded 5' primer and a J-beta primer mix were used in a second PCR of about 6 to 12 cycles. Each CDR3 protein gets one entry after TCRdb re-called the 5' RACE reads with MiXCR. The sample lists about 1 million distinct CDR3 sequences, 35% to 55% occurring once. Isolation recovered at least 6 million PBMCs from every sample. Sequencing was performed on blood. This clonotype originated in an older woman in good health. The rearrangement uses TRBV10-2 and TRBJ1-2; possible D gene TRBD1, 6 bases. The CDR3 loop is CASSQGRGYGYTF. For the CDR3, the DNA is TGCGCCAGCAGTCAGGGGCGCGGCTATGGCTACACCTTC.